The clone carrying this TCR beta chain was detected a few times. Its antigen remains unknown. The CDR3 runs to 14 residues. Trimming took 8 bases from V and 2 from J; bases not matched to a gene: 5. Germline CDR1 is MNHNS and CDR2 is SASEGT. TCRdb re-called the reads through MiXCR, storing one row per CDR3 protein. Of roughly 700,000 distinct CDR3 sequences listed, 30% to 35% are singletons. This sample is drawn from a study of T cell repertoires in cytomegalovirus infection. Across the study: Based on public TCR beta signatures, there were indications of CMV infection and of a matching HLA type. General study points: The cumulative frequency of public TCR beta families identified carriers of CMV plus the relevant HLA.

J is TRBJ2-7 and V is TRBV6-1; 11 bases are shared with TRBD2. The clonotype comes from a human donor in good health (CMV status not recorded). Some clones in this sample may be carry-over from other donors' samples. This sample comprised cultured PBMCs, obtained from culture after CMV antigen stimulation. Here the CDR3 reads CASGTSGGTYEQYF. The CDR3 DNA follows: TGTGCCAGCGGTACTAGCGGGGGAACCTACGAGCAGTACTTC.